This T cell receptor (beta chain) was found in a study of OX40 agonist ivuxolimab in advanced cancers. Regarding the study in general: Ivuxolimab was a fully human IgG2 agonistic monoclonal antibody targeting the costimulatory receptor OX40 (CD134). Intravenous ivuxolimab was administered to patients every 2 weeks at six dose levels: 0.01, 0.1, 0.3, 1.5, 3 and 10 mg/kg. Among the 50 to 55 dose-escalation patients, 19 had hepatocellular carcinoma, about 15 melanoma, 9 renal cell carcinoma and 9 head and neck cancer. In the dose-escalation cohort, approximately 82% of patients were male, and the mean age was around 60 years with a range of roughly 23 to 79. Patients were allowed to have had prior anti-PD-1, anti-PD-L1 or anti-CTLA-4 therapy, and around 40% of the dose-escalation patients had previously received checkpoint inhibitors. Partial responses occurred in three dose-escalation patients: two with cutaneous melanoma and one with hepatocellular carcinoma. The purpose of peripheral TCRbeta sequencing was to test whether ivuxolimab changed TCR sequence diversity and led to clonal T-cell expansion. The paper describes the monotherapy dose-escalation part (N = 52 patients) of the phase I trial of ivuxolimab.

The trial excluded patients who had a history of autoimmune disease or were on systemic immunosuppression. Peripheral blood for TCR sequencing was drawn from every dose cohort at baseline, at cycle 4 day 1 and at cycle 7 day 1. The samples were drawn from a first-in-human, open-label, multicenter phase I dose-escalation trial of ivuxolimab. Adults with locally advanced or metastatic melanoma, renal cell, hepatocellular, or head and neck squamous cell carcinoma were enrolled in the trial. Before TCR sequencing, CD4+ and CD8+ T cells were separately sorted from peripheral blood. To note about this clone: Its recognized antigen is unknown. No base quality values were provided; no much bigger clone lies one nucleotide off.

On the study overall, not on this receptor specifically: After ivuxolimab, more expanded clones were found on average in CD8+ T cells than in CD4+ T cells. Partial responders in the 0.1-3.0 mg/kg groups had among the lowest normalized peripheral clonal expansion, especially among CD8+ T cells. Low levels of normalized T-cell clonal expansion were also shown by some nonresponding patients. At doses of 0.1 to 3.0 mg/kg, clonal expansion of both CD4+ and CD8+ blood T cells was observed from baseline to week 6. Antigen specificity was not determined for the clonally expanded peripheral T cells.

Genomic DNA was isolated from the sorted cells so that the TCRbeta CDR3 region could be sequenced. TCRbeta CDR3 regions were sequenced using the immunoSEQ Assay. Here the immuneACCESS table is served through TCRdb, limited to in-frame sequences with V and J called. Missing clones are a known gap in these copies; in checked studies unresolved V genes cover under half, and the rest lacks a known reason. The sample table records more than 45,000 clones; roughly 88% of these occur just once. Around 2.5% of the sample comes from the top ten. The specimen was CD4+ or CD8+ T cells sorted from blood, collected in a trial of the OX40 agonist ivuxolimab. The TCR sequence derives from an adult with an advanced solid tumor such as melanoma, head and neck, liver or kidney cancer.

The CDR3 protein is CATSRDSGGKYF. In nucleotides, the sequence is TGTGCCACCAGCAGAGATTCGGGGGGGAAGTATTTT. The chain links TRBV15 with TRBJ2-3, with TRBD2 identical over 8 junction bases. Here V drops 0 bases and J drops 13 bases, and the junction holds 3 bases not matched to any gene. From the cysteine up to the phenylalanine, the CDR3 has a length of 12 residues. Here the CDR3 DNA is all that survives: 36 bases in frame from base 1. Based on the germline V gene (reference sequence), the CDR1 and CDR2 sequences are LNHNV and YYDKDF.